The 27 T cell receptor beta chains presented below share a single source sample, sequenced in a study of human T cells and chemical hapten exposure. TCRdb called the RACE reads again in MiXCR, with one record for every CDR3 protein. The table lists 45,000 to 60,000 distinct CDR3 sequences, approximately 8.8% of them singletons. As for time point: pre-sensitization, week 0. Treatment: therapeutic diphenylcyclopropenone sensitization with weekly scalp DPC. This specimen consisted of whole blood, obtained in connection with sensitization to the hapten diphenylcyclopropenone (DPC). These TCRs come from a woman in her thirties or forties with alopecia areata. Some clones in this sample may be carry-over from other donors' samples.

The table lists this clonotype with a few counts. The chain has TRBV4-1 and TRBJ1-6, with D unclear. V lost 3 bases, J lost 2 bases, and 11 bases lay in between. The germline V gene has CDR1 MGHRA and CDR2 YSYEKL. The CDR3 has 16 residues. CDR3 sequence reads: CASSQIVEPYNSPLHF. CDR3 DNA: TGCGCCAGCAGCCAGATTGTGGAGCCCTATAATTCACCCCTCCACTTT.

The chain links TRBV7-6 to TRBJ2-1; TRBD2 aligns across 13 bases. J was trimmed by 2 bases and V by 5 bases; bases with no gene match: 3. Germline CDR1 is SGHVS and CDR2 is FNYEAQ. The CDR3 has 16 amino acids. The CDR3 DNA is TGTGCCAGCAGCATAACTAGCGGGGGGGCCTACAATGAGCAGTTCTTC. Amino acid sequence: CASSITSGGAYNEQFF.

This chain uses TRBV24-1 with TRBJ1-1, with a weak D call TRBD1 (6 bases). This CDR3 is 16 amino acids long. CDR1 is KGHDR and CDR2 is SFDVKD in the germline V gene. V lost 3 bases and J 0 bases, leaving 13 bases between the germline ends. In DNA, the CDR3 is TGTGCCACCAGTGATCCGAGGACAGAGATGAACACTGAAGCTTTCTTT. Encoded protein: CATSDPRTEMNTEAFF.

There are many counts of this clonotype. V gene TRBV6-4 combines with J gene TRBJ2-5; the D is unclear. The V end was cut by 6 bases, the J end by 5 bases, with 13 bases between. The CDR3 covers 13 residues. The germline gives CDR1 MRHNA, CDR2 SNTAGT. The CDR3, as DNA: TGTGCCAGCAGCTTCGGACCGGCGGAGACCCAGTACTTC. Translated, it gives CASSFGPAETQYF.

The J gene is TRBJ2-6, the V gene TRBV10-3; the match to TRBD1 covers 7 bases. Germline V CDR1 and CDR2: ENHRY, SYGVKD. The CDR3 has 15 residues. J lost 4 bases, V lost 4 bases, and 4 bases had no gene match. The CDR3 spells CAISGQGAGANVLTF. The CDR3 nucleotides read TGTGCCATCAGTGGACAGGGAGCGGGGGCCAACGTCCTGACTTTC.

This clonotype was seen many times. This rearrangement joins TRBV30 to TRBJ1-1; the D gene is possibly TRBD1 (6 bases). The CDR3 is made up of 13 amino acids. V lost 3 bases and J 0 bases, leaving 8 bases between the germline ends. Germline CDR1 GTSNPN, CDR2 SVGIG (reference sequence). CDR3 nucleotides: TGTGCCTGGAGCGGACAGATGAACACTGAAGCTTTCTTT. Translated: CAWSGQMNTEAFF.

The V gene is TRBV20-1, the J gene TRBJ2-3, with D tentatively TRBD1 (6 bases). The CDR3 loop spans 15 amino acids. Germline CDR1 DFQATT, CDR2 SNEGSKA (reference sequence). Trimming left V 2 bases short and J 1 base short, with 13 bases between. The CDR3 nucleotides read TGCAGTGCTAGACAGGGGTCGGACGGCACAGATACGCAGTATTTT. As protein: CSARQGSDGTDTQYF.

There are a few counts of this clonotype. V gene TRBV11-1 combines with J gene TRBJ2-4; D is perhaps TRBD1 (6 bases). Germline V CDR1 and CDR2: SGHAT, FQDESV (reference sequence). V was pared by 5 bases and J by 2 bases, with 13 bases between. The CDR3 runs to 15 residues. In DNA, the CDR3 is TGTGCCAGCAGCCCCCCCGGGACAACCAAAAACATTCAGTACTTC. Its translation is CASSPPGTTKNIQYF.

This clonotype was recorded at least ten times. The chain has TRBV15 and TRBJ2-1, with 7 bases fitting TRBD2. Germline trimming cut 5 bases from V and 9 bases from J; bases unmatched to any gene: 13. Germline V gives CDR1 LNHNV, CDR2 YYDKDF (reference sequence). The CDR3 sequence is 15 residues long. The CDR3 sequence: CATSPRRAGEREQFF. The CDR3 nucleotides read TGTGCCACCAGCCCCCGCCGCGCGGGGGAGCGTGAGCAGTTCTTC.

This clonotype appeared many times. This sequence joins TRBV4-3 and TRBJ2-5; 9 bases are a match to TRBD1. Trimming cost V 4 bases and J 5 bases; bases outside gene matches: 5. Germline V gene sequence: CDR1 LGHNA, CDR2 YSLEER. The CDR3 consists of 14 residues. The CDR3 DNA is TGCGCCAGCAGCCCGACAGGGGGTGGGGAGACCCAGTACTTC. It specifies CASSPTGGGETQYF.

This clonotype was counted many times. The rearrangement uses TRBV14 and TRBJ2-7; 10 nucleotides agree with TRBD1. This CDR3 is built from 16 residues. Germline values: CDR1 SGHDN, CDR2 FVKESK. V was pared by 4 bases and J by 5 bases, with 11 bases of the junction left unmatched. CDR3 nucleotide sequence: TGTGCCAGCAGCCCGGAGGGGGGACAGGGGTTACACGAGCAGTACTTC. Translated: CASSPEGGQGLHEQYF. The full variable domain, in which reference TRBV14 and TRBJ2-7 provide the parts outside the CDR3, is EAGVTQFPSHSVIEKGQTVTLRCDPISGHDNLYWYRRVMGKEIKFLLHFVKESKQDESGMPNNRFLAERTGGTYSTLKVQPAELEDSGVYFCASSPEGGQGLHEQYFGPGTRLTVT.

This clonotype was counted a few times. The chain has TRBV6-5 and TRBJ1-1; D might be TRBD1 (6 bases). Germline V gene sequence: CDR1 MNHEY, CDR2 SVGAGI. The CDR3 totals 16 residues. With 6 bases removed from V and 0 bases from J, the gap between germline ends came to 17 bases. The CDR3 loop is CASRERAGALNTEAFF. The DNA of the CDR3 is TGTGCCAGCAGGGAACGGGCAGGGGCCCTGAACACTGAAGCTTTCTTT.

The chain employs TRBV25-1 and TRBJ2-4, with D uncertain. V lost 3 bases and J lost 3, with 3 bases in between. Germline V gives CDR1 MGHDK, CDR2 SYGVNS. The CDR3 sequence is 12 residues long. The CDR3 reads CASSDFKNIQYF. CDR3 nucleotides: TGTGCCAGCAGTGACTTCAAAAACATTCAGTACTTC.

This clonotype was counted many times. The chain joins TRBV2 to TRBJ1-6, with D unclear. Germline loops: CDR1 SNHLY, CDR2 FYNNEI. V shed 5 bases and J shed 9 bases, with 11 bases lying between them. The CDR3 covers 13 residues. In DNA form, the CDR3 reads TGTGCCAGCAGTCCCGGACGCTCTTCACCCCTCCACTTT. The encoded protein is CASSPGRSSPLHF.

With respect to this clonotype: This may stem from a read error, because a much larger clone lies one nucleotide away. This chain joins TRBV2 and TRBJ2-7, with 9 bases that match TRBD1. The CDR3 spans 14 residues. J was trimmed by 3 bases and V by 3 bases; bases with no gene match: 3. The germline V gene encodes CDR1 SNHLY and CDR2 FYNNEI. CDR3 loop: CASSEGTGCYEQYF. Here the CDR3 DNA reads TGTGCCAGCAGTGAGGGGACAGGGTGCTACGAGCAGTACTTC.

Only a few counts were recorded for this clonotype. The CDR3 reads CASHPGPGAGEQFF. In DNA, the CDR3 is TGTGCCAGCCATCCGGGGCCCGGGGCAGGTGAGCAGTTCTTC. This chain joins TRBV9 and TRBJ2-1, with D possibly called TRBD1 or TRBD2 (5 bases each). CDR1 SGDLS and CDR2 YYNGEE come from the germline V gene. V was shortened by 7 bases and J by 9 bases, with 20 bases between the two germline ends. This CDR3 is 14 amino acids long.

This clonotype was observed a few times. Germline is not matched at one junction end, which may reflect a read error. The chain has TRBV2 and TRBJ2-1; D is unresolved. CDR1 is SNHLY and CDR2 is FYNNEI in the germline V gene. This CDR3 contains 13 residues. The CDR3 sequence is CASREDSYNEQFF. CDR3 DNA: TGTGCCAGCCGTGAGGATAGCTACAATGAGCAGTTCTTC.

This clonotype has just a few counts. V gene TRBV6-2 or TRBV6-3 combines with J gene TRBJ2-1, with 10 positions matching TRBD2. The junction had 16 bases not matched to a gene; V was cut back by 5 bases and J by 9 bases. The CDR3 length is 17 residues. Germline-derived CDR1 and CDR2 are MNHEY and SVGEGT. The CDR3 here is CASSPQAKGAGGSEQFF. For the CDR3, the DNA is TGTGCCAGCAGTCCACAGGCGAAGGGAGCGGGGGGGTCTGAGCAGTTCTTC.

This clonotype came up many times. The V and J genes are TRBV3-1 and TRBJ2-1; 7 positions match TRBD2. V lost 0 bases and J lost 3; bases outside the gene matches: 8. The CDR3 spans 17 residues. Germline CDR1 reads LGHDT; CDR2 reads YNNKEL (reference sequence). The CDR3 is CASSQDGASGIYNEQFF. CDR3 nucleotides: TGTGCCAGCAGCCAAGATGGGGCTAGCGGAATCTACAATGAGCAGTTCTTC.

This clonotype was seen only a few times. This sequence joins TRBV6-6 and TRBJ2-7; a possible D gene is TRBD2 (5 bases). The CDR3 is made up of 17 amino acids. Per germline, CDR1 MNHNY and CDR2 SVGAGI (reference sequence). V dropped 2 bases and J dropped 5 bases, with 22 bases sitting between them. CDR3 sequence reads: CASSYLKSPEASNEQYF. DNA for the CDR3: TGTGCCAGCAGTTACCTCAAATCACCGGAGGCGAGCAACGAGCAGTACTTC.

This clonotype was observed a handful of times. The DNA is omitted, as the CDR3 cannot be located on it reliably, and the CDR3 follows TCRdb's listing. V gene TRBV12-2 combines with J gene TRBJ1-1; the DNA was not used to check the table's D call, TRBD1. TRBV12-2 is a pseudogene segment. The CDR3 has 14 residues if both end residues are counted. The CDR3 sequence is CASRFGTGAGEAFF.

The V gene is TRBV3-1, the J gene TRBJ1-1; a possible D gene is TRBD1 (5 bases). Trimming left V 4 bases short and J 1 base short, with 13 bases between. Germline V gene sequence: CDR1 LGHDT, CDR2 YNNKEL (reference sequence). This CDR3 spans 15 amino acids. This CDR3 is CASSPGGGTNTEAFF. CDR3 bases: TGTGCCAGCAGCCCTGGCGGAGGGACGAACACTGAAGCTTTCTTT.

Notes on this clonotype: This may arise from a read error, as a much more abundant clone is one base away. V and J are TRBV12-3 or TRBV12-4 and TRBJ2-3; D is undetermined. CDR3 length: 16 residues. Between the trimmed V and J ends, which lost 1 base and 4 bases, there was a span of 15 bases. Written as DNA, the CDR3 is TGTGCCAGCAGTTTAGACCAGTCATACATCGCAGATACGCAGTATTTT. It translates to CASSLDQSYIADTQYF.

The table lists this clonotype with many counts. V usage is TRBV6-2 or TRBV6-3 and J usage is TRBJ2-7, with 7 nucleotides matching TRBD1. V lost 7 bases, J lost 3 bases, and 9 bases stayed unmatched. Germline values: CDR1 MNHEY, CDR2 SVGEGT. The CDR3 is made up of 14 amino acids. In nucleotides, the CDR3 is TGTGCCAGCACCGATAGACAGGGCAGCTACGAGCAGTACTTC. It translates to CASTDRQGSYEQYF.

This clonotype was counted at least ten times. The rearrangement uses TRBV6-6 and TRBJ1-5, with TRBD1 as a possible D gene (5 bases). This CDR3 comprises 15 residues. CDR1 is MNHNY and CDR2 is SVGAGI in the germline V gene (reference sequence). Trimming stripped 1 base from V and 4 bases from J, with 11 bases between. CDR3 nucleotides: TGTGCCAGCAGTTACTATTTACAGGATAATCAGCCCCAGCATTTT. This encodes CASSYYLQDNQPQHF.

This clonotype appeared many times. The CDR3, as DNA: TGTGCCAGCAGCCTCATAGCGGTGAGCTACAATGAGCAGTTCTTC. It codes for CASSLIAVSYNEQFF. The V call is TRBV6-1, the J call TRBJ2-1; a possible D gene is TRBD2 (6 bases). V lost 6 bases and J lost 3, with 15 bases in between. The CDR3 is made up of 15 amino acids. Germline V gene lookup returns CDR1 MNHNS and CDR2 SASEGT.

This clonotype was detected only a few times. The chain recombines TRBV29-1 with TRBJ1-2; 9 nucleotides line up with TRBD1. The CDR3 has 13 residues. V shed 6 bases, J shed 0 bases, and the junction held 2 bases outside the gene matches. Germline V gene sequence: CDR1 SQVTM, CDR2 ANQGSEA. The CDR3: CSVGTGSNYGYTF. The CDR3 coding sequence is TGCAGCGTCGGGACAGGGTCTAACTATGGCTACACCTTC.